These 25 T cell receptor beta chains came from one sample sequenced in a study of cytomegalovirus exposure and HLA in healthy donors. PCR primers comprised 60 Vbeta and 13 Jbeta primers. The data were produced by immunoSEQ multiplex PCR, yet TCRdb's version contains in-frame clones alone and is incomplete. Counted here are under 150,000 clones, approximately 84% occurring once; the ten biggest clones make up 1.4% to 1.5%. Material: PBMCs. The receptors stem from a man between 25 and 39 years old in good health and CMV-seropositive.

This chain joins TRBV5-6 and TRBJ2-3, with 8 positions matching TRBD1. Germline loops: CDR1 SGHDT, CDR2 YYEEEE. This CDR3 is 17 amino acids long. V gave up 5 bases and J gave up 0 bases; unmatched junction bases: 11. CDR3 protein: CASSRKATGASTDTQYF. CDR3 coding DNA: TGTGCCAGCAGTCGTAAAGCGACAGGGGCTAGCACAGATACGCAGTATTTT.

As regards this clone: Other DNA sequences in this sample translate to the same CDR3. CDR3 in amino acids: CASSEGGGADTQYF. The CDR3 DNA reads TGCGCCAGCAGTGAGGGTGGGGGCGCAGATACGCAGTATTTT. The chain combines TRBV10-1 with TRBJ2-3, with a tentative D call TRBD1 (6 bases). CDR3 length: 14 residues. V dropped 2 bases and J dropped 4 bases, with 10 bases sitting between them. Germline V lookup: CDR1 WNHNN, CDR2 SYGVQD (reference sequence).

V is TRBV5-1 and J is TRBJ2-2; possibly TRBD1 for D (5 bases). The germline V and J ends were trimmed by 4 bases and 1 base, with 11 bases remaining between them. Looked up from germline, CDR1 is SGHRS and CDR2 is YFSETQ. This CDR3 comprises 15 residues. CDR3 nucleotides: TGCGCCAGCAGCCTCGACAGTTTGAACACCGGGGAGCTGTTTTTT. Translating it yields CASSLDSLNTGELFF.

V usage is TRBV6-1 and J usage is TRBJ1-5; TRBD1 matches at 8 bases. Germline CDR1 MNHNS, CDR2 SASEGT. The CDR3 is 15 amino acids. The V gene end was trimmed by 6 bases and the J gene end by 6 bases; junction bases not matched to a gene: 10. For the CDR3, the DNA is TGTGCCAGCAGACTCGGACAGGGAGAGGGTCAGCCCCAGCATTTT. This codes for CASRLGQGEGQPQHF.

The CDR3 here is CTSSQEVIFAQANTEAFF. The CDR3 nucleotides are TGCACCAGCAGCCAAGAGGTTATTTTCGCACAGGCGAACACTGAAGCTTTCTTT. The genes are TRBV1 and TRBJ1-1; TRBD1, the table's D call, was not compared with the DNA. TRBV1 is assigned pseudogene status. The CDR3 contains 18 residues.

Regarding this clone: This sample includes further DNA sequences coding for the same CDR3. The chain joins TRBV9 to TRBJ2-7, with 10 bases fitting TRBD1. This CDR3 has 17 amino acids. V shed 0 bases and J 6 bases; nucleotides not matched to a gene: 12. The V gene's germline CDR1 is SGDLS and CDR2 YYNGEE. In DNA, the CDR3 is TGTGCCAGCAGCGTAGGGTGGGGGGACAGGGGCTCTCGCGAGCAGTACTTC. Protein: CASSVGWGDRGSREQYF. Together with reference TRBV9 and TRBJ2-7, the CDR3 gives the full variable domain: DSGVTQTPKHLITATGQRVTLRCSPRSGDLSVYWYQQSLDQGLQFLIQYYNGEERAKGNILERFSAQQFPDLHSELNLSSLELGDSALYFCASSVGWGDRGSREQYFGPGTRLTVT.

The V gene is TRBV28, the J gene TRBJ1-1; D is undetermined. V was trimmed by 3 bases and J by 3 bases, leaving 5 bases between them. Germline CDR1 and CDR2: MDHEN and SYDVKM. The CDR3 contains 12 residues. For the CDR3, the DNA is TGTGCCAGCAGTTTGGGCGACACTGAAGCTTTCTTT. Translating gives CASSLGDTEAFF.

The chain couples TRBV14 to TRBJ1-1; no clear D. Germline-derived CDR1 and CDR2 are SGHDN and FVKESK. The CDR3 covers 12 residues. V lost 5 bases, J lost 10 bases, and 14 bases lay in between. CDR3 protein: CASSLGLLGAFF. As DNA, the CDR3 is TGTGCCAGCAGCTTGGGCCTTTTGGGAGCTTTCTTT.

The chain joins TRBV7-9 to TRBJ2-5; TRBD2 matches 12 bases. Germline lookup yields CDR1 SEHNR and CDR2 FQNEAQ (reference sequence). The junction had 8 bases not matched to a gene; V was cut back by 5 bases and J by 4 bases. This CDR3 contains 16 residues. The CDR3 here is CASSPRGLAGRETQYF. Written as DNA, the CDR3 is TGTGCCAGCAGCCCACGAGGACTAGCGGGGAGAGAGACCCAGTACTTC.

The gene calls are TRBV9 and TRBJ2-7; the D gene is possibly TRBD2 (6 bases). Trimming stripped 5 bases from V and 13 bases from J, with 13 bases between. The CDR3 contains 10 residues. Germline loops: CDR1 SGDLS, CDR2 YYNGEE. The CDR3 DNA follows: TGTGCCAGCAGACGACCGGGACTTTACTTC. Residues: CASRRPGLYF.

The rearrangement uses TRBV5-1 and TRBJ2-2, with D possibly being TRBD2 (6 bases). Trimming left V 5 bases short and J 6 bases short, with 20 bases between. CDR1 and CDR2 from the germline V gene are SGHRS and YFSETQ. The CDR3 sequence is 16 residues long. The CDR3 reads CASRLGGPYRAGELFF. The CDR3 region has the DNA TGCGCCAGCAGGCTCGGAGGGCCCTATAGGGCCGGGGAGCTGTTTTTT.

This clone was counted a few times. The chain links TRBV6-5 to TRBJ1-1; 8 nucleotides line up with TRBD1. CDR3 length: 14 residues. V lost 5 bases and J lost 4; bases outside the gene matches: 6. Germline V gene sequence: CDR1 MNHEY, CDR2 SVGAGI. The CDR3 protein is CASSSQGAVTEAFF. The CDR3 DNA follows: TGTGCCAGCAGTAGTCAGGGGGCGGTCACTGAAGCTTTCTTT.

This chain connects TRBV5-1 to TRBJ2-1; TRBD2 agrees at 8 bases. The CDR3 is 14 residues long. CDR1 and CDR2 from the germline V gene are SGHRS and YFSETQ. Trimming at V came to 0 bases and at J to 5 bases, leaving 1 base not matched to a gene. The CDR3 protein is CASSLGRGDNEQFF. In DNA form, the CDR3 reads TGCGCCAGCAGCTTGGGGCGGGGGGACAATGAGCAGTTCTTC.

The genes are TRBV2 and TRBJ1-3; perhaps TRBD1 as D (6 bases). Germline V gives CDR1 SNHLY, CDR2 FYNNEI. Trimming left V 5 bases short and J 4 bases short, with 9 bases between. The CDR3 runs 13 residues. The CDR3 spells CASSSDRGNTIYF. The CDR3 DNA sequence: TGTGCCAGCAGTTCGGACAGAGGAAACACCATATATTTT.

This clone was counted only a few times. The V call is TRBV6-5, the J call TRBJ1-2; TRBD1 aligns across 9 bases. Germline CDR1 and CDR2: MNHEY and SVGAGI. J gave up 12 bases and V 5 bases, and 7 bases lay outside the gene matches. This CDR3 contains 12 residues. The CDR3 region is CASSKNRGRDTF. The CDR3 nucleotides are TGTGCCAGCAGTAAGAACAGGGGGCGCGACACCTTC.

The CDR3 spells CATGNRGHYNEQFF. CDR3 bases: TGTGCCACCGGCAACCGGGGACACTACAATGAGCAGTTCTTC. V usage is TRBV6-5 and J usage is TRBJ2-1, with D perhaps matching TRBD1 (6 bases). The CDR3 extends over 14 amino acids. The germline V gene has CDR1 MNHEY and CDR2 SVGAGI. Trimming cost V 10 bases and J 3 bases, with 16 bases left between them.

This clone was picked up a small number of times. The chain links TRBV5-8 to TRBJ2-1, with 8 nucleotides matching TRBD2. V was clipped by 5 bases and J by 7 bases; unmatched bases: 2. This CDR3 has 12 residues. Germline values: CDR1 SGHTS, CDR2 YDEGEE. The CDR3 is CASRTGGNEQFF. The CDR3 DNA reads as TGTGCCAGCAGAACGGGGGGGAATGAGCAGTTCTTC.

The rearrangement links TRBV6-5 to TRBJ1-6; tentative D call: TRBD1 (6 bases). The V gene's germline CDR1 is MNHEY and CDR2 SVGAGI. The CDR3 loop spans 14 amino acids. In DNA form, the CDR3 reads TGTGGGGTGAAGGACAGCTCCTATAATTCACCCCTCCACTTT. This codes for CGVKDSSYNSPLHF.

V gene TRBV19 combines with J gene TRBJ2-1; D possibly corresponds to TRBD1 (5 bases). This CDR3 contains 14 residues. CDR1 and CDR2 (germline): LNHDA, SQIVND (reference sequence). V was trimmed by 1 base and J by 3 bases, leaving 7 bases between them. The CDR3 DNA reads TGTGCCAGTAGTATAGTGACAGACTACAATGAGCAGTTCTTC. This encodes CASSIVTDYNEQFF.

The chain carries TRBV21-1 and TRBJ2-7; the D segment call TRBD1 is taken from the table without a DNA check. TRBV21-1 is a known pseudogene. CDR3 length equals 15 residues. CDR3 sequence: CASKKFRDRVYEQYF. The CDR3 nucleotides are TGTGCCAGCAAAAAGTTTAGGGACAGGGTCTACGAGCAGTACTTC.

The chain employs TRBV6-6 and TRBJ1-2, with 7 bases that match TRBD1. The CDR3 has 15 residues. Germline V gene data show CDR1 as MNHNY and CDR2 as SVGAGI (reference sequence). V lost 0 bases to trimming and J lost 6 bases; unmatched junction nucleotides: 7. DNA for the CDR3: TGTGCCAGCAGTTACTCCACAGGGGTTGGGGATGGCTACACCTTC. It encodes CASSYSTGVGDGYTF.

This clone came up a few times. The V and J genes are TRBV27 and TRBJ1-1; TRBD1 might be the D (5 bases). Germline CDR1 is MNHEY and CDR2 is SMNVEV (reference sequence). This CDR3 spans 16 amino acids. The V gene lost 2 bases and the J gene lost 1 base, with 14 bases spanning the gap. CDR3 region: CASSLRSATGNTEAFF. CDR3 DNA: TGTGCCAGCAGTTTAAGGTCCGCAACAGGGAACACTGAAGCTTTCTTT.

V usage is TRBV29-1 and J usage is TRBJ2-5, with D perhaps matching TRBD1 (6 bases). The CDR3 has 14 residues. From germline, CDR1 is SQVTM and CDR2 ANQGSEA. The V gene lost 4 bases and the J gene lost 4 bases, with 16 bases spanning the gap. The DNA of the CDR3 is TGCAGCGTTGTCGGGACACCTAAAGGAGAGACCCAGTACTTC. Protein product: CSVVGTPKGETQYF.

V and J are TRBV6-5 and TRBJ1-1; D unresolved. CDR1 is MNHEY and CDR2 is SVGAGI in the germline V gene. V was cut by 6 bases and J by 3 bases, with 17 bases left in between. CDR3 size: 15 residues. Here the CDR3 DNA reads TGTGCCAGCAGACAAGAAGGAGGTCTGGACACTGAAGCTTTCTTT. Its translation is CASRQEGGLDTEAFF.

V and J are TRBV7-6 and TRBJ2-7; a possible D gene is TRBD2 (6 bases). This CDR3 comprises 17 residues. Germline loops: CDR1 SGHVS, CDR2 FNYEAQ. Trimming removed 5 bases from V and 3 bases from J, with 23 bases in between. The CDR3 here is CASSPSKGLGLLYEQYF. The CDR3 DNA reads TGTGCCAGCAGCCCTTCAAAGGGCCTGGGACTTCTCTACGAGCAGTACTTC.